The source of this T cell receptor beta chain is a study of CD8+ T cells in alopecia areata. Study-wide background: Twice daily, treated patients received 5 to 10 mg of oral tofacitinib.

This clone was detected a few times. Extracted from the samples, RNA was reverse transcribed into cDNA to serve as the sequencing template. Sequencing was performed with immunoSEQ multiplex PCR; in TCRdb, only in-frame clones are kept and a portion is missing. The data contain 65,000 to 75,000 clones, about half of them seen just once; the ten biggest clones take up 17%. Germline CDR1 reads SQVTM; CDR2 reads ANQGSEA. V lost 5 bases, J lost 3 bases, and 13 bases lay in between. The CDR3 has 13 residues. The sequences come from CD8+ T cells sorted from blood, collected at week 0. The chain combines TRBV29-1 with TRBJ1-2, with D unresolved. The receptor was isolated from a human donor with alopecia areata. CDR3 coding DNA: TGCAGCGTTCCTTTGGCCGCGGACTATGGCTACACCTTC. Amino acids: CSVPLAADYGYTF. Full variable domain (missing parts from reference TRBV29-1 and TRBJ1-2): SAVISQKPSRDICQRGTSLTIQCQVDSQVTMMFWYRQQPGQSLTLIATANQGSEATYESGFVIDKFPISRPNLTFSTLTVSNMSPEDSSIYLCSVPLAADYGYTFGSGTRLTVV.